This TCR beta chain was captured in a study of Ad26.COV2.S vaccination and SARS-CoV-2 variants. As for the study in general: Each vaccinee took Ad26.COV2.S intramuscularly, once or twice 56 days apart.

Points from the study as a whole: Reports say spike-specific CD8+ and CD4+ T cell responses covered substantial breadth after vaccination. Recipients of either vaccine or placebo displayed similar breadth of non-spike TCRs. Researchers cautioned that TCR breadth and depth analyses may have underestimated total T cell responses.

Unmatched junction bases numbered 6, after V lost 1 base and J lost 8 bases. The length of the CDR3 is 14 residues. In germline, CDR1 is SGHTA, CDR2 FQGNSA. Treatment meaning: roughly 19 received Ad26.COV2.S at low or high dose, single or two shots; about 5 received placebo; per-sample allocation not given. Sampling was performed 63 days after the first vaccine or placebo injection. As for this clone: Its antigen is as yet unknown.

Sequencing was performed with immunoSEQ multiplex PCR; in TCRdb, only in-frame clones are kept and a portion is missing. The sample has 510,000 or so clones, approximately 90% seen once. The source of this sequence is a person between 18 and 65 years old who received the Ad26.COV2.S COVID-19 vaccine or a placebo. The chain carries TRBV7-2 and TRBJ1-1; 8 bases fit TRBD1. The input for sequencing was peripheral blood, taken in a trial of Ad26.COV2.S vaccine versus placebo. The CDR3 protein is CASSLDPGGSEAFF. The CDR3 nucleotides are TGTGCCAGCAGCTTAGACCCAGGGGGCTCCGAAGCTTTCTTT.